This T cell receptor beta chain was profiled in a study of OX40 agonist ivuxolimab in advanced cancers. About the study: With a range of roughly 23 to 85, age averaged approximately 60 years, and 70% to 85% were male. The study, taken as a whole, reports: The mean number of expanded clones was higher in CD8+ T cells than in CD4+.

In the case of this clone: Its antigen remains unidentified.

Profiling relied on immunoSEQ multiplex PCR, and the TCRdb table lists in-frame clones only, not all of them. Of fewer than 25,000 clones listed, 80% to 90% are singletons. The material sequenced was CD4+ or CD8+ T cells sorted from blood, taken in a trial of the OX40 agonist ivuxolimab. This TCR derives from an adult with an advanced solid tumor such as melanoma, head and neck, liver or kidney cancer.

The CDR3 DNA reads as TGTGCCAGCAGCGTAGGCAGGACTAGCGACAATGAGCAGTTCTTC. Translated, it gives CASSVGRTSDNEQFF. This chain joins TRBV9 and TRBJ2-1, with TRBD2 matching 9 bases. V was pared by 0 bases and J by 5 bases, with 3 bases of the junction left unmatched. Germline CDR1 SGDLS, CDR2 YYNGEE. There are 15 residues in the CDR3. The full variable domain, rest sourced from reference TRBV9 and TRBJ2-1, is DSGVTQTPKHLITATGQRVTLRCSPRSGDLSVYWYQQSLDQGLQFLIQYYNGEERAKGNILERFSAQQFPDLHSELNLSSLELGDSALYFCASSVGRTSDNEQFFGPGTRLTVL.